The text below deals with one TCR beta chain. Authors' analysis steps: Amplification of reference gene primers provided the estimated nucleated cell counts. The data were produced by immunoSEQ multiplex PCR, yet TCRdb's version contains in-frame clones alone and is incomplete. The DNA gave D and trimming, while V, J and clone size come from that table. Counted here are around 130,000 clones, around four fifths occurring once; the ten biggest clones make up about 9.6%. The data were taken from a study of blood T cell repertoires in COVID-19. Study in general: Acute and convalescent COVID-19 samples came from the United States, Italy and Spain. PBMCs, B-cell-depleted T cells, or T cells were the source of the cDNA or gDNA that made up the material.

V gave up 3 bases and J gave up 7 bases, with 17 bases separating them. This CDR3 comprises 16 residues. Per the germline V gene, CDR1 is SGDLS and CDR2 is YYNGEE. The chain carries TRBV9 and TRBJ1-6; TRBD1 might be the D (6 bases). The receptor was derived from a man between 40 and 49 years old with active or convalescent COVID-19. Sequencing was performed on peripheral blood. In DNA form, the CDR3 reads TGTGCCAGCAGCGGAACCGTGCGGGGGGGCAATTCACCCCTCCACTTT. This encodes CASSGTVRGGNSPLHF.